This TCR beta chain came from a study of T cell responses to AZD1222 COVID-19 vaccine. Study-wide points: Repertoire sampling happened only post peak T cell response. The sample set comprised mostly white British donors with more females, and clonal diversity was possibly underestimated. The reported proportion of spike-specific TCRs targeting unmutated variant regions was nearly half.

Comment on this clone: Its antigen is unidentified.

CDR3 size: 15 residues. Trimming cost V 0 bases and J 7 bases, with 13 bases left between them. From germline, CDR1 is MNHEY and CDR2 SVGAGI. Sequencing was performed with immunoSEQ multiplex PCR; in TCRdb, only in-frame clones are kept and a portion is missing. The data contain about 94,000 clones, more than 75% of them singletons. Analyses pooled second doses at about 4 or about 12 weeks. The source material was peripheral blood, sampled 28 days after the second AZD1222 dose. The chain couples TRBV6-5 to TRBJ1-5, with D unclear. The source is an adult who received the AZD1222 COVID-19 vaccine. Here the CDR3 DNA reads TGTGCCAGCAGTTACTCAGAAGGGAGCGAACAGCCCCAGCATTTT. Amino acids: CASSYSEGSEQPQHF.